Below, 12 T cell receptor beta chains from the same sample are listed, as sequenced in a study of T cells in Graves' hyperthyroidism and ophthalmopathy. Amplified TCR beta CDR3 regions derived from RNA transcripts. HTBI primers were used for first-round RT-PCR of the TCR CDR3. From the multiplex PCR reads, TCRdb called clonotypes with MiXCR, one entry per CDR3 protein. The sample lists a few hundred thousand distinct CDR3 sequences, around 16% occurring once. The sequencing sample was made of blood. The receptor set was obtained from a woman between 18 and 30 years old with Graves' hyperthyroidism that later progressed to Graves' ophthalmopathy.

The chain combines TRBV20-1 with TRBJ2-1, with 14 nucleotides matching TRBD2. V lost 3 bases and J lost 6; bases outside the gene matches: 10. Looked up from germline, CDR1 is DFQATT and CDR2 is SNEGSKA (reference sequence). The CDR3 is 17 residues long. The CDR3 DNA reads TGCAGTGCTAGGGCCGGGACTAGCGGGAGTGCAACCAATGAGCAGTTCTTC. Translation: CSARAGTSGSATNEQFF.

This clonotype was recorded many times. J is TRBJ2-3 and V is TRBV30; 9 nucleotides match TRBD2. The CDR3 is made up of 16 amino acids. Germline lookup yields CDR1 GTSNPN and CDR2 SVGIG (reference sequence). Germline trimming cut 4 bases from V and 2 bases from J; bases unmatched to any gene: 10. CDR3 nucleotide sequence: TGTGCCTGGATCCCTTGGAGCGGGAGGCACACAGATACGCAGTATTTT. It specifies CAWIPWSGRHTDTQYF.

This clonotype was counted many times. The J gene is TRBJ2-1, the V gene TRBV20-1; TRBD2 aligns across 14 bases. Germline V gene sequence: CDR1 DFQATT, CDR2 SNEGSKA (reference sequence). This CDR3 has 18 residues. The junction had 7 bases not matched to a gene; V was cut back by 1 base and J by 2 bases. CDR3 sequence (DNA): TGCAGTGCTAGAGGACTAGCGGGAGGGGGGGGGCCCTACAATGAGCAGTTCTTC. It specifies CSARGLAGGGGPYNEQFF.

There are many counts of this clonotype. The V and J genes are TRBV14 and TRBJ2-7, with 10 bases lining up with TRBD2. Germline CDR1 SGHDN, CDR2 FVKESK. This CDR3 comprises 14 residues. V shed 2 bases and J 5 bases; nucleotides not matched to a gene: 3. This chain's CDR3 is CASSQLGLADEQYF. CDR3 sequence (DNA): TGTGCCAGCAGCCAACTAGGACTAGCGGACGAGCAGTACTTC.

This clonotype came up many times. The chain joins TRBV13 to TRBJ2-3; D is undetermined. The CDR3 totals 14 residues. The germline CDR1 and CDR2 sequences are PRHDT and FYEKMQ (reference sequence). V was trimmed by 0 bases and J by 4 bases, leaving 8 bases between them. The CDR3 region is CASSLGRTSDTQYF. In DNA, the CDR3 is TGTGCCAGCAGCTTAGGGAGGACGTCAGATACGCAGTATTTT.

In nucleotides, the CDR3 is TGTGCCAGCAGTTACCACAGGGAAGAGACCCAGTTCTTC. Amino acids: CASSYHREETQFF. The chain carries TRBV6-5 and TRBJ2-5; D possibly corresponds to TRBD1 (6 bases). The J call may be in error: the DNA end matches TRBJ2-1 better. Looked up from germline, CDR1 is MNHEY and CDR2 is SVGAGI. The CDR3 extends over 13 amino acids.

This clonotype was observed many times. The J gene is TRBJ1-1, the V gene TRBV6-1; no clear D. The CDR3 is made up of 14 amino acids. Germline V gene data show CDR1 as MNHNS and CDR2 as SASEGT. The V gene lost 8 bases and the J gene lost 0 bases, with 13 bases spanning the gap. The CDR3 region has the DNA TGTGCCAGCGGACCTGCTGGCCTGAACACTGAAGCTTTCTTT. Its protein product is CASGPAGLNTEAFF.

This clonotype was seen many times. The rearrangement uses TRBV27 and TRBJ2-5; tentatively, D is TRBD1 (5 bases). CDR1 MNHEY and CDR2 SMNVEV come from the germline V gene (reference sequence). Trimming stripped 0 bases from V and 0 bases from J, with 17 bases between. The CDR3 spans 18 residues. This CDR3 reads CASSLSAPGQGYQETQYF. The CDR3, as DNA: TGTGCCAGCAGTTTATCCGCCCCCGGGCAGGGCTACCAAGAGACCCAGTACTTC.

There are a few counts of this clonotype. At one boundary the junction diverges from the germline segment, which might be a read error. The chain employs TRBV5-1 and TRBJ2-3; 7 bases map to TRBD2. The CDR3 is 15 residues long. From germline, CDR1 is SGHRS and CDR2 YFSETQ. CDR3 sequence reads: CASSLEGGSIDTQYF. CDR3 sequence (DNA): TGCGCCAGCAGCTTGGAGGGCGGGAGCATAGATACGCAGTATTTT.

The sample holds a few counts of this clonotype. V gene TRBV6-2 or TRBV6-3 combines with J gene TRBJ1-4; D uncertain. The germline V gene has CDR1 MNHEY and CDR2 SVGEGT. Trimming shortened V by 7 bases and J by 4 bases, and 10 bases separated the two germline ends. The CDR3 totals 13 residues. The DNA of the CDR3 is TGTGCCAGCATGTCACAGATTAATGAAAAACTGTTTTTT. As protein: CASMSQINEKLFF.

As regards this clonotype: A read error may be the cause here, since a much bigger clone is one base away. The V call is TRBV7-9, the J call TRBJ2-5, with a possible D match to TRBD2 (6 bases). This CDR3 is built from 15 residues. Germline CDR1 is SEHNR and CDR2 is FQNEAQ (reference sequence). CDR3 region: CARSLGGMVPETQYF. DNA for the CDR3: TGTGCCAGGAGCTTAGGAGGGATGGTACCCGAGACCCAGTACTTC. The full variable domain, rest sourced from reference TRBV7-9 and TRBJ2-5, is DTGVSQNPRHKITKRGQNVTFRCDPISEHNRLYWYRQTLGQGPEFLTYFQNEAQLEKSRLLSDRFSAERPKGSFSTLEIQRTEQGDSAMYLCARSLGGMVPETQYFGPGTRLLVL.

This clonotype was seen many times. The chain recombines TRBV30 with TRBJ1-2; 7 bases agree with TRBD1. Trimming took 1 base from V and 0 from J; bases not matched to a gene: 2. Germline loops: CDR1 GTSNPN, CDR2 SVGIG (reference sequence). This CDR3 is 14 amino acids long. The CDR3 sequence is CAWSAGGSNYGYTF. For the CDR3, the DNA is TGTGCCTGGAGTGCAGGGGGATCTAACTATGGCTACACCTTC. Supplemented by reference TRBV30 and TRBJ1-2, the full variable domain reads SQTIHQWPATLVQPVGSPLSLECTVEGTSNPNLYWYRQAAGRGLQLLFYSVGIGQISSEVPQNLSASRPQDRQFILSSKKLLLSDSGFYLCAWSAGGSNYGYTFGSGTRLTVV.